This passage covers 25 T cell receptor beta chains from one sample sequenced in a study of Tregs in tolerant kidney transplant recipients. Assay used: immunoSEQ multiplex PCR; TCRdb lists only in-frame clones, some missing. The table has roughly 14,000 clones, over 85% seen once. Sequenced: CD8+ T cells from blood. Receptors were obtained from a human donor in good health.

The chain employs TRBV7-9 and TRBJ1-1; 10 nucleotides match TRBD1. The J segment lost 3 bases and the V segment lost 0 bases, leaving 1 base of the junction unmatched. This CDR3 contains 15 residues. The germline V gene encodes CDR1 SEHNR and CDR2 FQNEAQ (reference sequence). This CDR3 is CASSLAGQGHTEAFF. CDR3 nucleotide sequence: TGTGCCAGCAGCTTAGCGGGACAGGGGCACACTGAAGCTTTCTTT.

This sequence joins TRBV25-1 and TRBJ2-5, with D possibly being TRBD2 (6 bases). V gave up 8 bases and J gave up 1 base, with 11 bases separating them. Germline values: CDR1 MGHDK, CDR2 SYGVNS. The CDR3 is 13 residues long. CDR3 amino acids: CASPQTSQETQYF. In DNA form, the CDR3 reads TGTGCCAGCCCCCAGACTAGCCAAGAGACCCAGTACTTC. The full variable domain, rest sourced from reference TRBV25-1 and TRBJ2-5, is EADIYQTPRYLVIGTGKKITLECSQTMGHDKMYWYQQDPGMELHLIHYSYGVNSTEKGDLSSESTVSRIRTEHFPLTLESARPSHTSQYLCASPQTSQETQYFGPGTRLLVL.

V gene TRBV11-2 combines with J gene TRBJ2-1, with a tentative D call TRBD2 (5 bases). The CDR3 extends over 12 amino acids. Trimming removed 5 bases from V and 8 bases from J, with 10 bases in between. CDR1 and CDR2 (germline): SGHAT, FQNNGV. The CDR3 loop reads CASSTQRHEQFF. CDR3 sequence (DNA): TGTGCCAGCAGCACTCAGCGGCATGAGCAGTTCTTC.

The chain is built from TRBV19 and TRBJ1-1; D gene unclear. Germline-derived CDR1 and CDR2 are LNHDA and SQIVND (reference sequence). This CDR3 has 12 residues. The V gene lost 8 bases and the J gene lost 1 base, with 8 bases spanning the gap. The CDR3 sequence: CASRAGNTEAFF. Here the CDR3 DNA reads TGTGCCAGTCGAGCTGGGAACACTGAAGCTTTCTTT.

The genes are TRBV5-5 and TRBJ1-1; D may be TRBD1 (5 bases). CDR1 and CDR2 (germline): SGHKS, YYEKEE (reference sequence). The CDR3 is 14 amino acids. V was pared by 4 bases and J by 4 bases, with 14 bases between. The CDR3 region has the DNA TGTGCCAGCAGCACGGCTCATCAGGGCACTGAAGCTTTCTTT. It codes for CASSTAHQGTEAFF.

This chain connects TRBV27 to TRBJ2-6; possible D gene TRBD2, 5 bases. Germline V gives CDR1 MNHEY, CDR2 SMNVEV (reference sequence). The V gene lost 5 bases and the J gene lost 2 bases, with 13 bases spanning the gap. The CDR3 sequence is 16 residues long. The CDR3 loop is CASSPYLGAGANVLTF. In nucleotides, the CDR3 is TGTGCCAGCAGTCCTTACCTGGGAGCTGGGGCCAACGTCCTGACTTTC.

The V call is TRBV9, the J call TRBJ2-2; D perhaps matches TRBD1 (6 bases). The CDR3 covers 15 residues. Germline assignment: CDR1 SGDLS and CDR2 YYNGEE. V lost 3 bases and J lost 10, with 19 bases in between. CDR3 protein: CASSGNRAPAEELFF. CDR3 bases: TGTGCCAGCAGCGGAAACAGGGCACCGGCCGAGGAGCTGTTTTTT.

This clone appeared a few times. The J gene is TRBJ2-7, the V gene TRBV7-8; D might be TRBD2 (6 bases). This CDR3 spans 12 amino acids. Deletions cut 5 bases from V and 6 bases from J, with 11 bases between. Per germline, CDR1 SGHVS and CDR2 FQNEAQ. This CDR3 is CASSPSRGEQYF. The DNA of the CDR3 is TGTGCCAGCAGCCCTTCGCGGGGCGAGCAGTACTTC.

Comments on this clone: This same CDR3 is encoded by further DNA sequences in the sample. CDR3 bases: TGCGCCAGCAGCTTTAGCGGAGCCTACAATGAGCAGTTCTTC. Translating gives CASSFSGAYNEQFF. The rearrangement joins TRBV5-1 to TRBJ2-1, with D perhaps TRBD2 (6 bases). This CDR3 has 14 amino acids. V lost 2 bases and J 2 bases, leaving 8 bases between the germline ends. In germline, CDR1 is SGHRS, CDR2 YFSETQ.

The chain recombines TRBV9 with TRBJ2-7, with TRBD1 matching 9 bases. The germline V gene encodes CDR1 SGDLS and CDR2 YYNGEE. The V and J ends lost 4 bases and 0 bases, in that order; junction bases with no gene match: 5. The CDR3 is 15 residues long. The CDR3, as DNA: TGTGCCAGCAGCCCGGGACAGGGAAGCTCCTACGAGCAGTACTTC. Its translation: CASSPGQGSSYEQYF.

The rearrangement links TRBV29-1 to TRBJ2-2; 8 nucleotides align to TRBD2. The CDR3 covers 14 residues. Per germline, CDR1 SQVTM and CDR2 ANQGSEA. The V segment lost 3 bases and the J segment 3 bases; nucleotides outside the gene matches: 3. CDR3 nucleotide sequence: TGCAGCGTTGAGGGTAGCGGGGACACCGGGGAGCTGTTTTTT. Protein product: CSVEGSGDTGELFF.

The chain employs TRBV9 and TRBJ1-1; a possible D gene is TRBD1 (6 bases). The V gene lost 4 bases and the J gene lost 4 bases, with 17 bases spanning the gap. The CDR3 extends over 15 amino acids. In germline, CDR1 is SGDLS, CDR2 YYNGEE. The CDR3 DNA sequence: TGTGCCAGCAGCCCCACCATAACAGGGATCACTGAAGCTTTCTTT. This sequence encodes CASSPTITGITEAFF.

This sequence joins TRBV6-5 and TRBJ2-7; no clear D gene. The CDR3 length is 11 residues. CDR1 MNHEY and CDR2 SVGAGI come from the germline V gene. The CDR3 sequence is CASRNSYEQYF. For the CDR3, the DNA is TGTGCTTCCCGGAACTCCTACGAGCAGTACTTC.

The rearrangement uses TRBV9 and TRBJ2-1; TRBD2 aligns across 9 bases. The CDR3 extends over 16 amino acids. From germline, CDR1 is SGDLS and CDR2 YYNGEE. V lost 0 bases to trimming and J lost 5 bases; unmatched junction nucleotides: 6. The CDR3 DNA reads TGTGCCAGCAGCGTAGCGAGACTAGCGGCCAACAATGAGCAGTTCTTC. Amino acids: CASSVARLAANNEQFF.

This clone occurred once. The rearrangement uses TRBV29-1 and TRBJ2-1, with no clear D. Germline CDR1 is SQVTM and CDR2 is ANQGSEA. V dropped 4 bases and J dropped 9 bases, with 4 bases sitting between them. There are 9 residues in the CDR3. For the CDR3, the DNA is TGCAGCGTTGGGGCTGAGCAGTTCTTC. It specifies CSVGAEQFF.

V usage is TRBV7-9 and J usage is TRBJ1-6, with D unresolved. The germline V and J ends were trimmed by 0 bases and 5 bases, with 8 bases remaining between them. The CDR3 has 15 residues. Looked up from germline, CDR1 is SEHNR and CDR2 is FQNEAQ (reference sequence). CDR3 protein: CASSLASGNNSPLHF. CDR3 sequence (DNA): TGTGCCAGCAGCTTAGCCTCGGGTAATAATTCACCCCTCCACTTT.

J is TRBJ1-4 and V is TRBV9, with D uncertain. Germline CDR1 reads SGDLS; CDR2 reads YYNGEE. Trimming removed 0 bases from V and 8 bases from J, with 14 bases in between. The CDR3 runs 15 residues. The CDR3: CASSVGYSLREKLFF. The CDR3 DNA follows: TGTGCCAGCAGCGTAGGCTACAGCCTAAGGGAAAAACTGTTTTTT. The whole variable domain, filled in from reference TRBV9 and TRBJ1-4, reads DSGVTQTPKHLITATGQRVTLRCSPRSGDLSVYWYQQSLDQGLQFLIQYYNGEERAKGNILERFSAQQFPDLHSELNLSSLELGDSALYFCASSVGYSLREKLFFGSGTQLSVL.

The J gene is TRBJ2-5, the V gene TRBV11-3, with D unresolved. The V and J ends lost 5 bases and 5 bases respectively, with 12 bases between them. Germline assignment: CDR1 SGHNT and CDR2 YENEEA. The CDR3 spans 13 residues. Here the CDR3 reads CASSQGAWETQYF. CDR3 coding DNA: TGTGCCAGCAGCCAAGGAGCTTGGGAGACCCAGTACTTC.

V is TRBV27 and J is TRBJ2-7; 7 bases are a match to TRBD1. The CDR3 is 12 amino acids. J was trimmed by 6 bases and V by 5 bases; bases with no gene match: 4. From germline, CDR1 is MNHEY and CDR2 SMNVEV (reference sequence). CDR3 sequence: CASSPYRGEQYF. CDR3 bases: TGTGCCAGCAGTCCCTACAGGGGCGAGCAGTACTTC.

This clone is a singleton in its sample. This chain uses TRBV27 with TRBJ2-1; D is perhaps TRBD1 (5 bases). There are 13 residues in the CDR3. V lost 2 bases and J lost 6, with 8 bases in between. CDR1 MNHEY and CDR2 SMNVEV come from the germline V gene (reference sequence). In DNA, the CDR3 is TGTGCCAGCAGTTTAAGGCAGGGCAATGAGCAGTTCTTC. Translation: CASSLRQGNEQFF.

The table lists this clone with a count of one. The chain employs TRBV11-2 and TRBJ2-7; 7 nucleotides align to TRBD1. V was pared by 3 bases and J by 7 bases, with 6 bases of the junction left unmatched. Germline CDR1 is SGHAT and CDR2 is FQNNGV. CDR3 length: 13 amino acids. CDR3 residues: CASSLGTVREQYF. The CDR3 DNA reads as TGTGCCAGCAGCTTGGGGACAGTCCGGGAGCAGTACTTC.

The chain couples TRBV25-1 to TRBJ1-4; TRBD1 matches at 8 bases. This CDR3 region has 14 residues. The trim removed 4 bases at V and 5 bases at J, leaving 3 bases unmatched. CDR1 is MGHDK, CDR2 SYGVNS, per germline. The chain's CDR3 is CASSVDRGNEKLFF. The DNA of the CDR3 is TGTGCCAGCAGTGTCGACAGGGGAAATGAAAAACTGTTTTTT.

CDR3 DNA sequence: TGCGCCAGCAGCCCCCAAACCACAGGGGGGAGGGACGAAAAACTGTTTTTT. It codes for CASSPQTTGGRDEKLFF. This chain links TRBV4-1 with TRBJ1-4, with 8 positions matching TRBD1. Germline CDR1 MGHRA, CDR2 YSYEKL. V lost 4 bases, J lost 8 bases, and 15 bases stayed unmatched. CDR3 length: 17 amino acids.

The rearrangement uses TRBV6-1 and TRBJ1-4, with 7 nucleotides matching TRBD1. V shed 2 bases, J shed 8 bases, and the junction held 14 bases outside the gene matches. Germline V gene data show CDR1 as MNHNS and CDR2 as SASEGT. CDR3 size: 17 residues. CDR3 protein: CASSEIDRVESPEKLFF. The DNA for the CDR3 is TGTGCCAGCAGTGAAATTGACAGGGTAGAGAGTCCCGAAAAACTGTTTTTT.

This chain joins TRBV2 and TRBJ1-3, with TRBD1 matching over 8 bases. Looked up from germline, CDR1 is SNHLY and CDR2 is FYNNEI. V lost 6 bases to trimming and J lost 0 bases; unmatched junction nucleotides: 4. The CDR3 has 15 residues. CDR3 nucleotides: TGTGCCAGCAGGGGGACAGGTTACTCTGGAAACACCATATATTTT. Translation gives CASRGTGYSGNTIYF.